These 16 T cell receptor beta chains came from one sample sequenced in a study of blood T cell repertoires in COVID-19. Sequenced by immunoSEQ multiplex PCR; TCRdb stores in-frame clones only, minus some. The sample carries approximately 190,000 clones, over 80% recorded once. Sequencing used peripheral blood. The receptor source for this set is a woman aged 55-69 years with COVID-19, enrolled during active disease.

This chain joins TRBV30 and TRBJ1-1; a possible D gene is TRBD1 (6 bases). Germline CDR1 reads GTSNPN; CDR2 reads SVGIG (reference sequence). With 5 bases removed from V and 0 bases from J, the gap between germline ends came to 10 bases. The CDR3 runs to 13 residues. CDR3 in amino acids: CAWGGDMNTEAFF. The CDR3 DNA reads TGTGCCTGGGGGGGGGACATGAACACTGAAGCTTTCTTT.

This sequence joins TRBV5-1 and TRBJ2-2, with 7 bases fitting TRBD2. The CDR3 is 15 amino acids. CDR1 and CDR2 from the germline V gene are SGHRS and YFSETQ. J was trimmed by 1 base and V by 5 bases; bases with no gene match: 5. The CDR3 is CASRPTSVNTGELFF. CDR3 in DNA: TGCGCCAGCAGACCAACTAGCGTGAACACCGGGGAGCTGTTTTTT.

The chain has TRBV2 and TRBJ1-2; D possibly corresponds to TRBD1 (6 bases). Germline V lookup: CDR1 SNHLY, CDR2 FYNNEI. This CDR3 has 15 amino acids. Trimming pared 1 base from V and 5 bases from J, leaving 14 bases between. CDR3 DNA: TGTGCCAGCAGTGAAGTGGGGGCAGTAGGGTATGGCTACACCTTC. Protein product: CASSEVGAVGYGYTF.

This clone showed up just a few times. The chain uses TRBV5-1 and TRBJ1-3; D not certain. Trimming shortened V by 4 bases and J by 0 bases, and 14 bases separated the two germline ends. CDR1 and CDR2 (germline): SGHRS, YFSETQ. This CDR3 has 16 amino acids. The CDR3 DNA sequence: TGCGCCAGCAGCGGGGAGCCTATTGGCTCTGGAAACACCATATATTTT. Translating it yields CASSGEPIGSGNTIYF. Complete variable domain (other parts from reference TRBV5-1 and TRBJ1-3): KAGVTQTPRYLIKTRGQQVTLSCSPISGHRSVSWYQQTPGQGLQFLFEYFSETQRNKGNFPGRFSGRQFSNSRSEMNVSTLELGDSALYLCASSGEPIGSGNTIYFGEGSWLTVV.

V and J are TRBV4-1 and TRBJ1-1; no clear D. The CDR3 runs to 15 residues. Germline CDR1 is MGHRA and CDR2 is YSYEKL. The V end lost 0 bases, the J end lost 4 bases, and 12 bases lay between the germline ends. The CDR3 DNA follows: TGCGCCAGCAGCCAAGACACGGGGTTGGTCACTGAAGCTTTCTTT. Its protein product is CASSQDTGLVTEAFF.

This chain links TRBV28 with TRBJ1-5; 10 nucleotides line up with TRBD1. Germline V gene data show CDR1 as MDHEN and CDR2 as SYDVKM. With V trimmed by 7 bases and J by 5 bases, 8 bases remained unmatched. CDR3 length equals 15 residues. The CDR3 protein is CASIPQGQGYQPQHF. The CDR3, as DNA: TGTGCCAGCATCCCCCAGGGACAGGGGTATCAGCCCCAGCATTTT.

V usage is TRBV4-1 and J usage is TRBJ2-6, with TRBD1 identical over 10 bases. The CDR3 is 17 residues long. The germline V gene has CDR1 MGHRA and CDR2 YSYEKL. Trimming at V came to 4 bases and at J to 0 bases, leaving 3 bases not matched to a gene. CDR3 residues: CASSRGQGGSGANVLTF. CDR3 in DNA: TGCGCCAGCAGCCGAGGACAGGGGGGCTCTGGGGCCAACGTCCTGACTTTC.

For this clone: The same CDR3 can be traced to other DNA sequences in this sample. This rearrangement joins TRBV24-1 to TRBJ1-2; unclear D gene. The CDR3 spans 11 residues. The germline V gene has CDR1 KGHDR and CDR2 SFDVKD. V lost 5 bases, J lost 8 bases, and 8 bases lay in between. CDR3 protein: CATSGGGGYTF. Written as DNA, the CDR3 is TGTGCCACCAGTGGTGGTGGCGGCTACACCTTC.

The rearrangement links TRBV28 to TRBJ1-1; 7 bases fit TRBD1. The CDR3 has 12 residues. Germline V gives CDR1 MDHEN, CDR2 SYDVKM. Losses at the gene ends were 7 bases for V and 10 bases for J; bases not matched to a gene: 9. In DNA, the CDR3 is TGTGCCAGCACTCAGGGGGGAGGTAGAGCTTTCTTT. Residues: CASTQGGGRAFF. Supplemented by reference TRBV28 and TRBJ1-1, the full variable domain reads DVKVTQSSRYLVKRTGEKVFLECVQDMDHENMFWYRQDPGLGLRLIYFSYDVKMKEKGDIPEGYSVSREKKERFSLILESASTNQTSMYLCASTQGGGRAFFGQGTRLTVV.

The chain joins TRBV19 to TRBJ2-5, with D possibly being TRBD2 (5 bases). V was trimmed by 7 bases and J by 3 bases, leaving 15 bases between them. Germline CDR1 and CDR2: LNHDA and SQIVND (reference sequence). The CDR3 has 14 amino acids. The CDR3 sequence: CASKPSPAEETQYF. The CDR3 region has the DNA TGTGCCAGTAAACCTTCCCCAGCGGAAGAGACCCAGTACTTC.

The genes are TRBV11-1 and TRBJ1-1, with D unclear. This CDR3 comprises 12 residues. Trimming left V 8 bases short and J 4 bases short, with 11 bases between. Germline V lookup: CDR1 SGHAT, CDR2 FQDESV (reference sequence). The CDR3 is CASRRVGTEAFF. DNA of the CDR3: TGTGCCAGCCGGAGGGTGGGCACTGAAGCTTTCTTT.

This clone was detected only once. V and J are TRBV18 and TRBJ1-5; possible D gene TRBD1, 5 bases. Germline V gene data show CDR1 as KGHSH and CDR2 as LQKENI. V gave up 3 bases and J gave up 5 bases, with 11 bases separating them. This CDR3 is built from 14 residues. The CDR3 nucleotides are TGTGCCAGCTCACCCCAGGGTACTTATCAGCCCCAGCATTTT. Protein sequence: CASSPQGTYQPQHF.

CDR3 coding DNA: TGTGCCTGGAGTGACCTAAATCAGCCCCAGCATTTT. It specifies CAWSDLNQPQHF. The genes are TRBV30 and TRBJ1-5; unclear D gene. The length of the CDR3 is 12 residues. V was trimmed by 1 base and J by 4 bases, leaving 5 bases between them. Germline V gene lookup returns CDR1 GTSNPN and CDR2 SVGIG (reference sequence).

This clone came up once. This chain uses TRBV3-1 (or the pseudogene TRBV3-2) with TRBJ1-5; D remains ambiguous. The germline gives CDR1 LGHDT, CDR2 YNNKEL (reference sequence). V was shortened by 0 bases and J by 6 bases, with 9 bases between the two germline ends. The CDR3 totals 14 residues. The CDR3 bases are TGTGCCAGCAGCCAAGATCCTAGCGGTCAGCCCCAGCATTTT. Its translation: CASSQDPSGQPQHF.

The chain uses TRBV6-6 and TRBJ1-1, with a tentative D call TRBD1 (6 bases). From germline, CDR1 is MNHNY and CDR2 SVGAGI (reference sequence). This CDR3 spans 14 amino acids. The V end lost 0 bases, the J end lost 10 bases, and 15 bases lay between the germline ends. The DNA for the CDR3 is TGTGCCAGCAGTTACTCGCGGGAGGGGGGTGTAGCTTTCTTT. Its translation: CASSYSREGGVAFF.

This clone turned up a few times. The chain has TRBV6-5 and TRBJ1-5; D perhaps matches TRBD1 (5 bases). This CDR3 comprises 14 residues. The germline V gene has CDR1 MNHEY and CDR2 SVGAGI. V lost 7 bases, J lost 3 bases, and 13 bases lay in between. CDR3: CASTRQGYNQPQHF. CDR3 DNA: TGTGCCAGCACGAGGCAGGGCTACAATCAGCCCCAGCATTTT.